This T cell receptor (beta chain) was captured by sequencing in a study of blood T cell repertoires in COVID-19 (dated by TCRdb to 2018 to 2020). Context from the whole study: The collaborator samples originated in the United States, Italy and Spain and spanned the acute and convalescent phases of COVID-19. Nearly every sample came with metadata listing a de-identified subject ID, COVID-19 status, age in years and sex. Deeply sampled blood TCRbeta repertoires from subjects exposed to, actively infected with, or recovered from COVID-19 were included in the dataset. Where available, HLA class I and class II types were taken from metadata supplied by the sample provider and were not determined by assay-based typing. The material from the prospective study consisted of cDNA or gDNA derived from T cells, B-cell-depleted T cells, or PBMCs. Samples came from the ongoing ImmuneRACE study (first 160 participants) plus 1,254 subjects from 6 global collaborators. A freely available public database, intended as a resource for researchers studying the immune response to SARS-CoV-2, is where the repertoires were released. General findings and caveats noted by the study authors: The quantity of clinical and demographic metadata differed by source and by participant and was supplied without curation.

Reading the germline V gene gives CDR1 SQVTM and CDR2 ANQGSEA. Inclusive of the bounding cysteine and phenylalanine, the CDR3 is 14 residues long. The only DNA kept is the CDR3, 42 bases in frame from the first base. For this chain, trimming is 6 bases at the V end and 2 bases at the J end, and the number of junction bases without a gene match is 9. TCRbeta CDR3 regions were amplified from genomic DNA using the immunoSEQ Assay, a bias-controlled multiplex PCR. Per the source publication's procedure: The number of nucleated cells in each sample was estimated from the amplification of reference gene primers within the assay. To quantify the absolute abundance of each unique TCRbeta CDR3 rearrangement, sequence reads were collapsed and filtered. Productive Simpson clonality was computed per sample as the square root of Simpson's diversity index over productive rearrangements. TCRdb mirrors the immuneACCESS table, restricted to in-frame sequences. Some clones are absent from its copies; in checked studies, under half trace to an unresolved V gene, and the reason for the others is unknown. That table supplies the V and J calls and clone size; D and trimming were determined from the DNA. This sample is represented by about 150,000 clones; approximately 80% of them were singletons. In total, the top ten clones hold about 3.8% of the sample.

The collaborating institutions used their own protocols to collect whole blood in K2EDTA tubes. For TCRbeta analysis, collaborators shipped samples in one of three forms: frozen whole blood, isolated PBMCs, or DNA extracted from either of those sample types. In the case of this clone: What this receptor recognizes is not known. No base quality information exists; no much larger clone differs at one position.

The sequencing input was peripheral blood. The clonotype was recovered from a woman over 75 with acute or convalescent COVID-19. The chain employs TRBV29-1 and TRBJ2-5, with TRBD2 identical over 7 junction bases. The nucleotide sequence is given as TGCAGCGTCAGTAGCGGGCAGACACAAGAGACCCAGTACTTC. This yields the protein CSVSSGQTQETQYF.